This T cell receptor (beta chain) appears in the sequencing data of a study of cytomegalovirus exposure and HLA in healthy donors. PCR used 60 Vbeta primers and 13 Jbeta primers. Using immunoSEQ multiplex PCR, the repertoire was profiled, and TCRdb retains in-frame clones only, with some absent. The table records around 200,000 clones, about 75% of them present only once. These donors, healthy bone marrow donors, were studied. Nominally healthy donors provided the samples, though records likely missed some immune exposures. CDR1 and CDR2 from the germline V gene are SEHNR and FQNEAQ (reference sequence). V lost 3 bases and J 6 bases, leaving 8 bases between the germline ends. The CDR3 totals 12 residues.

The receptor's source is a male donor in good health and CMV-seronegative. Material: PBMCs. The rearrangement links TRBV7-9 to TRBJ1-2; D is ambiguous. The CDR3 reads CASSLVPDGYTF. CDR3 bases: TGTGCCAGCAGCTTGGTGCCAGATGGCTACACCTTC.